The text below deals with one TCR beta chain. Its antigen is undetermined. The source of the sample is a study of cytomegalovirus exposure and HLA in healthy donors. General study results and limits: Later analysis placed DRB1 highest and HLA-C lowest in TCR association rates, which differed by HLA locus.

The PCR made use of 60 Vbeta and 13 Jbeta primers. Produced via immunoSEQ multiplex PCR; TCRdb's table is partial and in-frame only. The sample includes about 120,000 clones, over 60% seen only once; the top ten take just under 6.5%. J lost 2 bases, V lost 6 bases, and 8 bases had no gene match. This CDR3 region has 15 residues. The V gene's germline CDR1 is MNHEY and CDR2 SVGAGI. The chain uses TRBV6-5 and TRBJ1-2; 8 bases agree with TRBD1. The TCR sequence derives from a woman between 35 and 50 years old in good health and CMV-seronegative. Sequencing was done on a sample of PBMCs. CDR3 coding DNA: TGTGCCAGCAGGGGAACGACAGGGGACAACTATGGCTACACCTTC. Protein: CASRGTTGDNYGYTF.